This paragraph reports one TCR beta chain. The source of the sample is a study of blood T cell repertoires in COVID-19. The length of the CDR3 is 14 residues. The V and J ends lost 0 bases and 4 bases respectively, with 9 bases between them. Germline values: CDR1 SEHNR, CDR2 FQNEAQ (reference sequence). Under the authors' procedure: Estimation of nucleated cell counts was performed using reference gene primer amplification. The table came from immunoSEQ multiplex PCR; TCRdb's copy has only in-frame clones and leaves some out. That table gives V, J and clone size, and the DNA gave D and trimming. Of fewer than 250,000 clones in the sample, roughly 82% are singletons; the top ten hold approximately 6%. Followed over time, Seattle patients had been enrolled while infection was active.

This rearrangement joins TRBV7-9 to TRBJ1-1; D is unclear. The sample consisted of peripheral blood. This clonotype was sampled from a woman aged 80 or over with COVID-19, enrolled during active disease. CDR3 bases: TGTGCCAGCAGCTTAGCGCAGCCGGGCACTGAAGCTTTCTTT. Translated: CASSLAQPGTEAFF.